The T cell receptor (beta chain) under discussion was sequenced for a study of T-cell reconstitution after alpha-beta-depleted transplantation in children. In this sample, this clonotype turned up many times. Germline loops: CDR1 LGHDT, CDR2 YNNKEL (reference sequence). CDR3 length: 13 amino acids. The V end was cut by 3 bases, the J end by 8 bases, with 13 bases between. Preparing the TCRbeta library involved the use of unique molecular identifiers. MiXCR was run by TCRdb on the PCR reads, yielding one entry per CDR3 protein. The sample lists approximately 83,000 distinct CDR3 sequences; roughly an eighth were seen once.

The clonotype comes from a human donor who donated a stem cell graft to a child with inherited bone marrow failure. Sequencing used PBMCs from the stem cell graft donor, obtained from the stem cell graft. The J gene is TRBJ1-1, the V gene TRBV3-1; D is unresolved. CDR3 region: CASSHGGRREAFF. The CDR3 coding sequence is TGTGCCAGCAGCCATGGTGGCAGACGAGAAGCTTTCTTT. The complete variable domain, with remaining parts taken from reference TRBV3-1 and TRBJ1-1, reads DTAVSQTPKYLVTQMGNDKSIKCEQNLGHDTMYWYKQDSKKFLKIMFSYNNKELIINETVPNRFSPKSPDKAHLNLHINSLELGDSAVYFCASSHGGRREAFFGQGTRLTVV.